Reported below is one T cell receptor (beta chain). Seattle-derived patients entered the study during active infection and were followed longitudinally. The data belong to a study of blood T cell repertoires in COVID-19. Overall study: Sources were T cells, B-cell-depleted T cells, or PBMCs; the material itself was cDNA or gDNA.

TCRdb keeps only in-frame clones here, not all; method: immunoSEQ multiplex PCR. Among 250,000 to 300,000 clones listed, 85% to 90% were seen once. This receptor was identified in a young woman with COVID-19, enrolled during active disease. The sequenced sample was peripheral blood.

CDR3 loop: CASRIAGASYEQYF. CDR3 DNA sequence: TGTGCCAGCAGAATAGCGGGAGCTTCCTACGAGCAGTACTTC. The genes are TRBV28 and TRBJ2-7; 9 positions match TRBD2. With 6 bases clipped from V and 1 base from J, the junction kept 4 bases outside the gene matches. This CDR3 has 14 amino acids. The germline gives CDR1 MDHEN, CDR2 SYDVKM.